In its sample, the clone carrying this TCR beta chain was seen a few times. The target antigen is unknown. This sample is part of a study of T cell repertoires in cytomegalovirus infection. Study-wide context: Selected CMV epitopes included recently identified HLA-C-restricted ones as well as well-studied HLA-B-restricted ones. Carrying CMV and the relevant HLA type showed in public TCR beta signatures. Study-wide results and caveats: There were carriers of CMV plus the relevant HLA, and cumulative public TCR beta family frequency identified them. HLA-C-restricted TCR beta clonotypes specific for CMV led the ex vivo response.

MiXCR was run by TCRdb on the reads, yielding one entry per CDR3 protein. This sample carries approximately 730,000 distinct CDR3 sequences, almost 30% of them seen once, and the ten largest clones take 10% to 15%. CDR3 length equals 14 residues. V was pared by 1 base and J by 4 bases, with 10 bases between. Germline V gene sequence: CDR1 MGHRA, CDR2 YSYEKL. The sequence came from a human donor in good health (CMV status not recorded). Some clones in this sample may be carry-over from other donors' samples. The J gene is TRBJ1-1, the V gene TRBV4-1; no clear D. Sequencing used cultured CD8+ T cells from PBMCs, obtained from culture after CMV antigen stimulation. CDR3 in DNA: TGCGCCAGCAGCCAAGGCCCCTGGGCCACTGAAGCTTTCTTT. Its translation is CASSQGPWATEAFF.